The next 3 T cell receptor beta chains were all read from a single sample in a study of cytomegalovirus exposure and HLA in healthy donors (dated 2017 in TCRdb). Libraries were prepared through the immunoSEQ multiplex PCR assay. For the multiplex PCR, a mixture combining 60 forward primers for TCR Vbeta segments and 13 reverse primers for TCR Jbeta segments was used. Here the immuneACCESS table is served through TCRdb, limited to in-frame sequences with V and J called. Missing clones are a known gap in these copies; in checked studies unresolved V genes cover under half, and the rest lacks a known reason. Counted in this sample were approximately 170,000 clones; about 79% of them appeared once. Roughly 0.82% of the sample goes to the ten largest clones. The sample consisted of PBMCs. The receptors here all came from a female donor in good health and CMV-seronegative.

V usage is TRBV6-5 and J usage is TRBJ2-1, with a tentative D call TRBD2 (5 bases). The CDR3 is 14 residues long. The germline V gene encodes CDR1 MNHEY and CDR2 SVGAGI. The ends were cut back, 3 bases at V and 5 bases at J, with 11 bases in the middle. This CDR3 reads CASSYSGVHNEQFF. The CDR3 region has the DNA TGTGCCAGCAGTTATTCCGGGGTCCACAATGAGCAGTTCTTC.

This chain joins TRBV7-2 and TRBJ2-6; D is possibly TRBD2 (6 bases). Germline V gene lookup returns CDR1 SGHTA and CDR2 FQGNSA. The length of the CDR3 is 13 residues. Between the trimmed V and J ends, which lost 3 bases and 15 bases, there was a span of 15 bases. This CDR3 is CASSFRPAGGLTF. The CDR3 nucleotides are TGTGCCAGCAGCTTCCGACCAGCGGGCGGCCTGACTTTC. The full variable domain, rest sourced from reference TRBV7-2 and TRBJ2-6, is GAGVSQSPSNKVTEKGKDVELRCDPISGHTALYWYRQSLGQGLEFLIYFQGNSAPDKSGLPSDRFSAERTGGSVSTLTIQRTQQEDSAVYLCASSFRPAGGLTFGAGSRLTVL.

The J gene is TRBJ1-5, the V gene TRBV5-1, with D perhaps TRBD1 (6 bases). The CDR3 runs 15 residues. Trimming took off 0 bases at V and 4 bases at J, with 11 bases between the two ends. The V gene's germline CDR1 is SGHRS and CDR2 YFSETQ. CDR3 amino acids: CASSLDGGKNQPQHF. The CDR3, as DNA: TGCGCCAGCAGCTTGGATGGGGGCAAAAATCAGCCCCAGCATTTT.